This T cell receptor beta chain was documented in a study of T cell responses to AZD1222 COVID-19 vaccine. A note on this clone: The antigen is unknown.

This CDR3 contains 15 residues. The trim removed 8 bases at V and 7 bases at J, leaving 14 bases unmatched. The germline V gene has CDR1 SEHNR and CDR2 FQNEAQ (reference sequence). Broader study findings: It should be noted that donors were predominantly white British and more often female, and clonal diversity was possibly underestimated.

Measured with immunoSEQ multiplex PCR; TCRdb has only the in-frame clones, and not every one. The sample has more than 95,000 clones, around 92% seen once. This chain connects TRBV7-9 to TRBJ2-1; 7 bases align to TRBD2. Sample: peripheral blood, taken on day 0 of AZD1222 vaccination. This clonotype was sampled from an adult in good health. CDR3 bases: TGTGCCAGCGGGAGGGCGGGACCTCTAGGAAATGAGCAGTTCTTC. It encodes CASGRAGPLGNEQFF.